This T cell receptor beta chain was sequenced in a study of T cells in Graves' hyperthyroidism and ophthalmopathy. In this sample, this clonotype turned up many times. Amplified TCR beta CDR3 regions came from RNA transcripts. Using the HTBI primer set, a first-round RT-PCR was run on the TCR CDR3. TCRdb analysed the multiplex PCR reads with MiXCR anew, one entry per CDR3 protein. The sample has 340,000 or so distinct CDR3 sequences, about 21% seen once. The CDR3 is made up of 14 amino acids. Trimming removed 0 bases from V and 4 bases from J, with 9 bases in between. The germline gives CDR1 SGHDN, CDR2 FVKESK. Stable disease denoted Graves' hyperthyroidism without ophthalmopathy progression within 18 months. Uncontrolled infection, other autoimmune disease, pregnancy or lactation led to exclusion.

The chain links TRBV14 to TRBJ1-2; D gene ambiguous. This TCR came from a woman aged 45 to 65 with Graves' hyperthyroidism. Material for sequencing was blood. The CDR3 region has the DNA TGTGCCAGCAGCCAAGAATGGCCGACCTATGGCTACACCTTC. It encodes CASSQEWPTYGYTF. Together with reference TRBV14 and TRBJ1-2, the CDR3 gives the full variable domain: EAGVTQFPSHSVIEKGQTVTLRCDPISGHDNLYWYRRVMGKEIKFLLHFVKESKQDESGMPNNRFLAERTGGTYSTLKVQPAELEDSGVYFCASSQEWPTYGYTFGSGTRLTVV.